These 32 T cell receptor beta chains were sequenced from one sample in a study of cytomegalovirus exposure and HLA in healthy donors. Both 60 Vbeta primers and 13 Jbeta primers went into the PCR. Generated by immunoSEQ multiplex PCR, the TCRdb table keeps only in-frame clones and is missing some. The data show 180,000 or so clones, 80% to 90% seen once. Specimen: PBMCs. The receptors here all came from a man between 18 and 35 years old in good health and CMV-seropositive.

The V gene is TRBV19, the J gene TRBJ2-1; a weak D match, TRBD2 (5 bases). Germline assignment: CDR1 LNHDA and CDR2 SQIVND (reference sequence). V lost 5 bases, J lost 7 bases, and 15 bases lay in between. CDR3 length: 14 residues. As DNA, the CDR3 is TGTGCCAGTAGTGACCCCCCGGGCGGGAATGAGCAGTTCTTC. Encoded protein: CASSDPPGGNEQFF.

This rearrangement joins TRBV6-1 to TRBJ2-3, with a possible D match to TRBD1 (5 bases). Germline V gene data show CDR1 as MNHNS and CDR2 as SASEGT. The V and J ends lost 5 bases and 2 bases respectively, with 11 bases between them. CDR3 length: 14 amino acids. The CDR3 protein is CASSLGHNTDTQYF. CDR3 sequence (DNA): TGTGCCAGCAGTCTTGGACACAACACAGATACGCAGTATTTT.

The chain has TRBV9 and TRBJ2-7, with 8 positions matching TRBD1. V dropped 4 bases and J dropped 3; count of bases not matched to a gene: 6. Germline values: CDR1 SGDLS, CDR2 YYNGEE. The CDR3 totals 14 residues. As DNA, the CDR3 is TGTGCCAGCAGCAAAGATACAGGGGGCTACGAGCAGTACTTC. Translation: CASSKDTGGYEQYF.

This clone has a count of ten or more. The chain joins TRBV6-4 to TRBJ2-6, with TRBD2 identical over 10 bases. This CDR3 has 15 residues. The V gene end was trimmed by 6 bases and the J gene end by 4 bases; junction bases not matched to a gene: 3. Germline V gene data show CDR1 as MRHNA and CDR2 as SNTAGT. The DNA for the CDR3 is TGTGCCAGCAGCCCGACTAGCGGGGGGGCCAACGTCCTGACTTTC. It encodes CASSPTSGGANVLTF.

This clone was counted a few times. The chain is built from TRBV5-4 and TRBJ1-2, with 8 bases lining up with TRBD1. This CDR3 is 14 amino acids long. In germline, CDR1 is SGHNT, CDR2 YYREEE (reference sequence). V lost 4 bases and J lost 4; bases outside the gene matches: 6. The CDR3 DNA reads TGTGCCAGCAGCGTGTACGGACAGGGCTATGGCTACACCTTC. Amino acid sequence: CASSVYGQGYGYTF.

The chain is built from TRBV7-2 and TRBJ2-1, with 10 bases identical to TRBD1. The germline gives CDR1 SGHTA, CDR2 FQGNSA. The trim removed 3 bases at V and 7 bases at J, leaving 6 bases unmatched. The CDR3 loop spans 15 amino acids. CDR3 sequence reads: CASSLDRGTMNEQFF. DNA of the CDR3: TGTGCCAGCAGCTTGGACAGGGGGACGATGAATGAGCAGTTCTTC.

The chain carries TRBV5-6 and TRBJ1-2; tentative D call: TRBD1 (6 bases). Looked up from germline, CDR1 is SGHDT and CDR2 is YYEEEE. Trimming cost V 4 bases and J 8 bases, with 15 bases left between them. The CDR3 sequence is 13 residues long. The CDR3 region has the DNA TGTGCCAGCAGCCTGACGGACAGCCGGGGCTACACCTTC. This gives the protein CASSLTDSRGYTF.

The chain uses TRBV5-1 and TRBJ2-3; D possibly corresponds to TRBD2 (7 bases). V lost 0 bases and J 5 bases, leaving 13 bases between the germline ends. CDR3 length: 15 residues. Per the germline V gene, CDR1 is SGHRS and CDR2 is YFSETQ. The CDR3 is CASSLVGGTKDTQYF. In nucleotides, the CDR3 is TGCGCCAGCAGCTTGGTCGGGGGGACAAAAGATACGCAGTATTTT.

The J gene is TRBJ2-7, the V gene TRBV30; 11 nucleotides agree with TRBD1. The ends lost 0 bases at V and 2 bases at J; junction bases unmatched: 3. The CDR3 contains 15 residues. Germline V gives CDR1 GTSNPN, CDR2 SVGIG (reference sequence). CDR3 region: CAWSVPGQGAYEQYF. Here the CDR3 DNA reads TGTGCCTGGAGTGTACCGGGACAGGGGGCCTACGAGCAGTACTTC.

This clone appeared a single time. CDR3 in amino acids: CASSSKSQAFF. CDR3 nucleotides: TGTGCCAGCAGCTCTAAGTCCCAAGCTTTCTTT. The J gene is TRBJ1-1, the V gene TRBV11-1, with D unresolved. The CDR3 covers 11 residues. Germline values: CDR1 SGHAT, CDR2 FQDESV (reference sequence). The V end lost 4 bases, the J end lost 9 bases, and 9 bases lay between the germline ends.

This clone was picked up one time. The V gene is TRBV27, the J gene TRBJ1-2, with TRBD1 as a possible D gene (5 bases). V shed 4 bases and J shed 4 bases, with 10 bases lying between them. The germline V gene encodes CDR1 MNHEY and CDR2 SMNVEV (reference sequence). This CDR3 has 13 amino acids. The CDR3 coding sequence is TGTGCCAGCAGTTCTCAGGGTCCCTATGGCTACACCTTC. Translation gives CASSSQGPYGYTF.

The chain has TRBV7-8 and TRBJ1-1; D is unresolved. The germline V gene encodes CDR1 SGHVS and CDR2 FQNEAQ. Deletions cut 6 bases from V and 0 bases from J, with 11 bases between. The CDR3 runs 14 residues. CDR3 protein: CASRPGAMNTEAFF. CDR3 bases: TGTGCCAGCAGACCTGGAGCTATGAACACTGAAGCTTTCTTT.

This sequence joins TRBV19 and TRBJ2-2; TRBD1 matches 7 bases. The CDR3 is 15 residues long. Germline V gene sequence: CDR1 LNHDA, CDR2 SQIVND (reference sequence). V lost 2 bases and J lost 7; bases outside the gene matches: 7. This chain's CDR3 is CASSITPTGIGELFF. DNA for the CDR3: TGTGCCAGTAGTATAACCCCGACAGGGATCGGGGAGCTGTTTTTT.

V usage is TRBV9 and J usage is TRBJ1-3; perhaps TRBD1 as D (6 bases). Germline V gene data show CDR1 as SGDLS and CDR2 as YYNGEE. CDR3 size: 16 residues. V lost 4 bases, J lost 0 bases, and 14 bases lay in between. CDR3 sequence (DNA): TGTGCCAGCAGCTCCCAAGACAGGAGCTCTGGAAACACCATATATTTT. Translation gives CASSSQDRSSGNTIYF.

The genes are TRBV14 and TRBJ1-2, with D uncertain. Germline CDR1 reads SGHDN; CDR2 reads FVKESK. Trimming pared 0 bases from V and 4 bases from J, leaving 9 bases between. The CDR3 runs 14 residues. The CDR3 region has the DNA TGTGCCAGCAGCCAAGATTGGGCGGGCTATGGCTACACCTTC. Its translation: CASSQDWAGYGYTF.

The chain couples TRBV5-1 to TRBJ2-6; 7 nucleotides agree with TRBD1. V was clipped by 4 bases and J by 4 bases; unmatched bases: 14. The CDR3 sequence is 18 residues long. From germline, CDR1 is SGHRS and CDR2 YFSETQ. DNA of the CDR3: TGCGCCAGCAGCGCGCAGACAGGGTTCGCTGTGGGGGCCAACGTCCTGACTTTC. Encoded protein: CASSAQTGFAVGANVLTF.

The rearrangement links TRBV5-6 to TRBJ1-5; 7 bases are a match to TRBD1. V gave up 5 bases and J gave up 5 bases; unmatched junction bases: 10. CDR1 is SGHDT and CDR2 is YYEEEE in the germline V gene. The CDR3 has 15 amino acids. CDR3 sequence reads: CASSIIGQVDQPQHF. CDR3 nucleotide sequence: TGTGCCAGCAGTATTATCGGACAGGTCGATCAGCCCCAGCATTTT.

This chain joins TRBV18 and TRBJ2-1; D may be TRBD2 (5 bases). The V gene lost 3 bases and the J gene lost 4 bases, with 10 bases spanning the gap. Germline assignment: CDR1 KGHSH and CDR2 LQKENI. The CDR3 extends over 14 amino acids. The CDR3 sequence is CASSPREFYNEQFF. Here the CDR3 DNA reads TGTGCCAGCTCACCCCGGGAATTTTACAATGAGCAGTTCTTC.

The gene calls are TRBV4-2 and TRBJ2-3; weak D call: TRBD1 (5 bases). The CDR3 consists of 15 residues. Trimming left V 0 bases short and J 4 bases short, with 11 bases between. Germline values: CDR1 LGHNA, CDR2 YNFKEQ. CDR3 amino acids: CASSQDHRYPDTQYF. CDR3 sequence (DNA): TGTGCCAGCAGCCAAGATCACAGGTACCCAGATACGCAGTATTTT.

This clone was found a few times. V usage is TRBV11-2 and J usage is TRBJ2-7, with a tentative D call TRBD1 (5 bases). CDR1 and CDR2 from the germline V gene are SGHAT and FQNNGV. V was shortened by 3 bases and J by 3 bases, with 15 bases between the two germline ends. This CDR3 has 15 amino acids. The CDR3 region has the DNA TGTGCCAGCAGCTTCCCGTACTCCAGGGACTACGAGCAGTACTTC. This gives the protein CASSFPYSRDYEQYF.

The rearrangement uses TRBV27 and TRBJ1-5; D unclear. Germline lookup yields CDR1 MNHEY and CDR2 SMNVEV (reference sequence). This CDR3 contains 12 residues. Trimming took off 7 bases at V and 2 bases at J, with 6 bases between the two ends. The CDR3 DNA follows: TGTGCCAGCACTAACGGCAATCAGCCCCAGCATTTT. Translation: CASTNGNQPQHF.

The genes are TRBV10-3 and TRBJ1-6; TRBD1 matches 7 bases. Germline V CDR1 and CDR2: ENHRY, SYGVKD. J lost 8 bases, V lost 0 bases, and 10 bases had no gene match. This CDR3 contains 17 residues. The CDR3 DNA is TGTGCCATCAGTGAGTCAATTTGGGGACAGTCCTATTCACCCCTCCACTTT. Amino acid sequence: CAISESIWGQSYSPLHF.

This sequence joins TRBV5-5 and TRBJ2-7; TRBD1 is a possible D gene (6 bases). Germline V gives CDR1 SGHKS, CDR2 YYEKEE (reference sequence). This CDR3 is built from 16 residues. The V gene lost 4 bases and the J gene lost 4 bases, with 21 bases spanning the gap. CDR3 in amino acids: CASSQLRGTSWYEQYF. CDR3 coding DNA: TGTGCCAGCAGCCAGTTGAGGGGGACAAGCTGGTACGAGCAGTACTTC. Drawing the rest from reference TRBV5-5 and TRBJ2-7, the complete variable domain is DAGVTQSPTHLIKTRGQQVTLRCSPISGHKSVSWYQQVLGQGPQFIFQYYEKEERGRGNFPDRFSARQFPNYSSELNVNALLLGDSALYLCASSQLRGTSWYEQYFGPGTRLTVT.

CDR3 in amino acids: CASSAQTGSTEAFF. CDR3 nucleotides: TGCGCCAGCAGCGCTCAGACAGGGAGCACTGAAGCTTTCTTT. The rearrangement joins TRBV5-1 to TRBJ1-1, with 7 bases aligning to TRBD1. With 4 bases clipped from V and 4 bases from J, the junction kept 7 bases outside the gene matches. The germline gives CDR1 SGHRS, CDR2 YFSETQ. This CDR3 is 14 amino acids long. Drawing the rest from reference TRBV5-1 and TRBJ1-1, the complete variable domain is KAGVTQTPRYLIKTRGQQVTLSCSPISGHRSVSWYQQTPGQGLQFLFEYFSETQRNKGNFPGRFSGRQFSNSRSEMNVSTLELGDSALYLCASSAQTGSTEAFFGQGTRLTVV.

The chain is built from TRBV7-5 and TRBJ2-7; the table assigns TRBD2, which was not confirmed against the DNA. TRBV7-5 corresponds to a pseudogene. The CDR3 sequence is 16 residues long. CDR3 in amino acids: CARSLRLAEGYYEQYF. The CDR3 DNA follows: TGTGCCAGAAGCTTGCGACTAGCGGAGGGATACTACGAGCAGTACTTC.

The CDR3 DNA reads as TGTGCCATCAGCGGGACAGGGAGTTTCGGTGAGCAGTTCTTC. Translation: CAISGTGSFGEQFF. The chain links TRBV10-3 to TRBJ2-1; 9 bases map to TRBD1. This CDR3 region has 14 residues. Losses at the gene ends were 6 bases for V and 9 bases for J; bases not matched to a gene: 9. Looked up from germline, CDR1 is ENHRY and CDR2 is SYGVKD.

V and J are TRBV19 and TRBJ2-5; 10 bases align to TRBD1. This CDR3 has 17 residues. Germline trimming cut 5 bases from V and 4 bases from J; bases unmatched to any gene: 13. From germline, CDR1 is LNHDA and CDR2 SQIVND (reference sequence). CDR3 loop: CASSVNRDRGQIETQYF. In DNA, the CDR3 is TGTGCCAGTAGTGTCAACCGGGACAGGGGACAAATAGAGACCCAGTACTTC.

The V gene is TRBV5-1, the J gene TRBJ2-7; no reliable D call. The CDR3 is made up of 15 amino acids. Germline V lookup: CDR1 SGHRS, CDR2 YFSETQ. The V end lost 0 bases, the J end lost 0 bases, and 10 bases lay between the germline ends. The CDR3: CASSLVADTSYEQYF. The CDR3 DNA reads TGCGCCAGCAGCTTGGTCGCCGACACCTCCTACGAGCAGTACTTC. Drawing the rest from reference TRBV5-1 and TRBJ2-7, the complete variable domain is KAGVTQTPRYLIKTRGQQVTLSCSPISGHRSVSWYQQTPGQGLQFLFEYFSETQRNKGNFPGRFSGRQFSNSRSEMNVSTLELGDSALYLCASSLVADTSYEQYFGPGTRLTVT.

The chain links TRBV5-1 to TRBJ2-5; possibly TRBD2 for D (6 bases). The CDR3 has 20 amino acids. Germline V CDR1 and CDR2: SGHRS, YFSETQ. V was cut by 0 bases and J by 1 base, with 25 bases left in between. CDR3 loop: CASSLGLAGLVGRGQETQYF. As DNA, the CDR3 is TGCGCCAGCAGCTTGGGCTTGGCGGGACTGGTCGGACGGGGCCAAGAGACCCAGTACTTC.

For this clone: One end of the junction fails to match germline, which may point to a read error. The rearrangement joins TRBV6-1 to TRBJ2-3, with D perhaps TRBD1 (5 bases). The CDR3 is 17 residues long. Per germline, CDR1 MNHNS and CDR2 SASEGT. CDR3 in DNA: TGTGCCAGCAGTGAATTCCAAGGGGCAACACACACAAATACGCAGTATTTT. It is translated as CASSEFQGATHTNTQYF.

This chain links TRBV5-8 with TRBJ1-6; the D gene is possibly TRBD1 (6 bases). CDR3 length: 18 residues. The V end was cut by 0 bases, the J end by 6 bases, with 19 bases between. Germline lookup yields CDR1 SGHTS and CDR2 YDEGEE. The CDR3 is CASSLAEDRLLFNSPLHF. CDR3 DNA sequence: TGTGCCAGCAGCTTGGCCGAAGACAGGCTTCTCTTTAATTCACCCCTCCACTTT.

The V call is TRBV7-9, the J call TRBJ2-5; the match to TRBD2 covers 10 bases. With V trimmed by 4 bases and J by 5 bases, 7 bases remained unmatched. This CDR3 region has 15 residues. In germline, CDR1 is SEHNR, CDR2 FQNEAQ (reference sequence). The CDR3 loop is CASSSLAGGDETQYF. DNA for the CDR3: TGTGCCAGCAGCTCCTTAGCGGGGGGCGACGAGACCCAGTACTTC.